A single sample gave rise to the 30 T cell receptor beta chains below, sequenced in a study of cytotoxic CD8 clonotypes in ibrutinib-treated CLL. Profiling relied on immunoSEQ multiplex PCR, and the TCRdb table lists in-frame clones only, not all of them. The sample records 150,000 or so clones, more than 70% being singletons. The material sequenced was PBMCs, taken after 36 months of ibrutinib treatment. Source of these receptors: a human donor with chronic lymphocytic leukemia.

CDR3 region: CASSTGTGGYEQYF. DNA for the CDR3: TGTGCCAGCAGTACCGGGACAGGGGGCTACGAGCAGTACTTC. The chain employs TRBV2 and TRBJ2-7, with TRBD1 identical over 11 bases. The germline CDR1 and CDR2 sequences are SNHLY and FYNNEI. The CDR3 consists of 14 residues. After removal of 5 bases from V and 3 bases from J, the junction contained 3 bases not matched to a gene.

The V and J genes are TRBV7-8 and TRBJ1-1; D gene uncertain. Looked up from germline, CDR1 is SGHVS and CDR2 is FQNEAQ. With 6 bases removed from V and 8 bases from J, the gap between germline ends came to 19 bases. The length of the CDR3 is 14 residues. This chain's CDR3 is CASSPLTVYGEAFF. In nucleotides, the CDR3 is TGTGCCAGCAGTCCGCTAACAGTGTACGGGGAAGCTTTCTTT.

The chain links TRBV28 to TRBJ2-2; D is undetermined. Germline CDR1 MDHEN, CDR2 SYDVKM. V was trimmed by 8 bases and J by 0 bases, leaving 16 bases between them. This CDR3 spans 16 amino acids. The CDR3 here is CASRVRAETNTGELFF. The CDR3 bases are TGTGCCAGCCGGGTTAGGGCGGAGACGAACACCGGGGAGCTGTTTTTT.

The chain links TRBV7-2 to TRBJ2-7, with D uncertain. Germline CDR1 is SGHTA and CDR2 is FQGNSA. There are 15 residues in the CDR3. V dropped 2 bases and J dropped 0 bases, with 11 bases sitting between them. CDR3 DNA: TGTGCCAGCAGCTTATTCGGTCTGAGCTCCTACGAGCAGTACTTC. Its protein product is CASSLFGLSSYEQYF.

J is TRBJ2-7 and V is TRBV5-1; no definite D call. V was pared by 1 base and J by 3 bases, with 8 bases between. In germline, CDR1 is SGHRS, CDR2 YFSETQ. The CDR3 is 13 amino acids. CDR3 DNA sequence: TGCGCCAGCAGCTTGATGGGGTTCTACGAGCAGTACTTC. This translates into CASSLMGFYEQYF.

This sequence joins TRBV29-1 and TRBJ2-7; maybe TRBD2 (5 bases). Germline CDR1 SQVTM, CDR2 ANQGSEA. V lost 0 bases, J lost 2 bases, and 8 bases lay in between. The CDR3 runs 13 residues. CDR3: CSVEDPGAYEQYF. Written as DNA, the CDR3 is TGCAGCGTTGAAGATCCCGGGGCCTACGAGCAGTACTTC.

This clone was observed a few times. The chain links TRBV15 to TRBJ2-2; a weak D match, TRBD1 (6 bases). V lost 11 bases, J lost 1 base, and 14 bases lay in between. The CDR3 sequence is 14 residues long. Germline lookup yields CDR1 LNHNV and CDR2 YYDKDF (reference sequence). CDR3 loop: CAAGRGKNTGELFF. CDR3 DNA: TGTGCCGCCGGCAGGGGAAAGAACACCGGGGAGCTGTTTTTT. Full variable domain (rest looked up from reference TRBV15 and TRBJ2-2): DAMVIQNPRYQVTQFGKPVTLSCSQTLNHNVMYWYQQKSSQAPKLLFHYYDKDFNNEADTPDNFQSRRPNTSFCFLDIRSPGLGDTAMYLCAAGRGKNTGELFFGEGSRLTVL.

The chain couples TRBV6-6 to TRBJ1-2, with a weak D call TRBD1 (6 bases). The germline V and J ends were trimmed by 5 bases and 6 bases, with 7 bases remaining between them. CDR3 length equals 11 residues. Germline CDR1 is MNHNY and CDR2 is SVGAGI (reference sequence). CDR3 amino acids: CASSRQDGYTF. The DNA for the CDR3 is TGTGCCAGCAGTAGACAGGATGGCTACACCTTC.

This clone was observed once. The rearrangement links TRBV25-1 to TRBJ1-2; D gene unclear. This CDR3 contains 15 residues. V shed 4 bases and J shed 4 bases, with 16 bases lying between them. CDR1 is MGHDK and CDR2 is SYGVNS in the germline V gene. The CDR3 reads CASSADSVGRYGYTF. Here the CDR3 DNA reads TGTGCCAGCAGTGCGGATTCGGTAGGTCGCTATGGCTACACCTTC.

The chain is built from TRBV28 and TRBJ2-3; the match to TRBD2 covers 10 bases. V was clipped by 5 bases and J by 6 bases; unmatched bases: 8. The CDR3 runs to 15 residues. Germline CDR1 reads MDHEN; CDR2 reads SYDVKM. CDR3 loop: CASSLKRGGMDTQYF. CDR3 bases: TGTGCCAGCAGTCTCAAGCGGGGGGGGATGGATACGCAGTATTTT.

The chain links TRBV6-5 to TRBJ2-1; D unclear. Trimming pared 2 bases from V and 3 bases from J, leaving 11 bases between. The CDR3 contains 15 residues. Germline loops: CDR1 MNHEY, CDR2 SVGAGI. The CDR3 DNA reads as TGTGCCAGCAGTTACCGTCCTCGAAACTACAATGAGCAGTTCTTC. Protein product: CASSYRPRNYNEQFF.

The chain links TRBV2 to TRBJ2-1; 8 bases match TRBD2. The CDR3 contains 16 residues. V lost 8 bases to trimming and J lost 4 bases; unmatched junction nucleotides: 13. The germline gives CDR1 SNHLY, CDR2 FYNNEI. CDR3 sequence (DNA): TGTGCCAGCCACCTCATCCGGGGGGGCCCGTACAATGAGCAGTTCTTC. Translating it yields CASHLIRGGPYNEQFF. Full variable domain (remainder filled in from reference TRBV2 and TRBJ2-1): EPEVTQTPSHQVTQMGQEVILRCVPISNHLYFYWYRQILGQKVEFLVSFYNNEISEKSEIFDDQFSVERPDGSNFTLKIRSTKLEDSAMYFCASHLIRGGPYNEQFFGPGTRLTVL.

This chain joins TRBV7-9 and TRBJ1-2, with a tentative D call TRBD1 (5 bases). Looked up from germline, CDR1 is SEHNR and CDR2 is FQNEAQ (reference sequence). Deletions cut 5 bases from V and 6 bases from J, with 13 bases between. The length of the CDR3 is 13 residues. DNA of the CDR3: TGTGCCAGCAGCCGACTCGGGGGGGATGGCTACACCTTC. This sequence encodes CASSRLGGDGYTF.

The genes are TRBV5-4 and TRBJ2-1; D is unresolved. This CDR3 contains 11 residues. V was pared by 2 bases and J by 9 bases, with 6 bases between. In germline, CDR1 is SGHNT, CDR2 YYREEE (reference sequence). The CDR3 DNA is TGTGCCAGCAGCTTTGGGCGTGAGCAGTTCTTC. It codes for CASSFGREQFF.

This chain links TRBV7-9 with TRBJ2-2, with D tentatively TRBD1 (6 bases). Between the trimmed V and J ends, which lost 5 bases and 5 bases, there was a span of 9 bases. The CDR3 covers 13 residues. Per the germline V gene, CDR1 is SEHNR and CDR2 is FQNEAQ (reference sequence). The CDR3 region is CASSAGQTGELFF. The CDR3 coding sequence is TGTGCCAGCAGCGCTGGACAGACCGGGGAGCTGTTTTTT. Supplemented by reference TRBV7-9 and TRBJ2-2, the full variable domain reads DTGVSQNPRHKITKRGQNVTFRCDPISEHNRLYWYRQTLGQGPEFLTYFQNEAQLEKSRLLSDRFSAERPKGSFSTLEIQRTEQGDSAMYLCASSAGQTGELFFGEGSRLTVL.

This clone was seen only a few times. The chain couples TRBV4-1 to TRBJ2-7; 11 bases fit TRBD2. The CDR3 loop spans 16 amino acids. Germline CDR1 MGHRA, CDR2 YSYEKL. Germline trimming cut 6 bases from V and 0 bases from J; bases unmatched to any gene: 7. The CDR3 reads CASSPLTSGNSYEQYF. In DNA form, the CDR3 reads TGCGCCAGCAGTCCTTTGACTAGCGGGAACTCCTACGAGCAGTACTTC.

This chain links TRBV6-1 with TRBJ1-2; tentatively, D is TRBD1 (5 bases). The CDR3 totals 15 residues. CDR1 is MNHNS, CDR2 SASEGT, per germline. The V end lost 6 bases, the J end lost 5 bases, and 19 bases lay between the germline ends. The DNA for the CDR3 is TGTGCCAGCAGGGACATGAGGGGCGTCCCTTATGGCTACACCTTC. Translated, it gives CASRDMRGVPYGYTF.

In this sample, this clone turned up once. The chain links TRBV19 to TRBJ1-2; 12 nucleotides align to TRBD1. Trimming removed 4 bases from V and 8 bases from J; junction bases left unmatched: 8. Per germline, CDR1 LNHDA and CDR2 SQIVND (reference sequence). The CDR3 is 15 amino acids. CDR3 region: CASSTGTGGLWGYTF. CDR3 coding DNA: TGTGCCAGTAGTACCGGGACAGGGGGCTTATGGGGCTACACCTTC.

The chain employs TRBV5-4 and TRBJ2-3, with D perhaps TRBD2 (7 bases). Deletions cut 2 bases from V and 4 bases from J, with 14 bases between. This CDR3 contains 15 residues. Germline V gene lookup returns CDR1 SGHNT and CDR2 YYREEE (reference sequence). The CDR3 reads CASSFRGASPDTQYF. The CDR3 nucleotides read TGTGCCAGCAGCTTTCGGGGGGCCAGTCCAGATACGCAGTATTTT. The variable domain in full, with the rest retrieved from reference TRBV5-4 and TRBJ2-3, is ETGVTQSPTHLIKTRGQQVTLRCSSQSGHNTVSWYQQALGQGPQFIFQYYREEENGRGNFPPRFSGLQFPNYSSELNVNALELDDSALYLCASSFRGASPDTQYFGPGTRLTVL.

This clone has only a few counts. This sequence joins TRBV30 and TRBJ1-2; unclear D gene. Germline V lookup: CDR1 GTSNPN, CDR2 SVGIG (reference sequence). V was cut by 2 bases and J by 2 bases, with 12 bases left in between. The CDR3 has 14 residues. The CDR3 protein is CAWSRRPRNYGYTF. In nucleotides, the CDR3 is TGTGCCTGGAGTCGACGACCAAGAAACTATGGCTACACCTTC.

V is TRBV27 and J is TRBJ2-7; tentatively, D is TRBD1 (6 bases). The CDR3 has 15 residues. Trimming removed 0 bases from V and 2 bases from J, with 11 bases in between. CDR1 is MNHEY and CDR2 is SMNVEV in the germline V gene (reference sequence). As DNA, the CDR3 is TGTGCCAGCAGTTTATCGTGGACAGTCACCTACGAGCAGTACTTC. It encodes CASSLSWTVTYEQYF.

The chain links TRBV5-1 to TRBJ2-7; 10 bases map to TRBD2. Germline V lookup: CDR1 SGHRS, CDR2 YFSETQ. V shed 2 bases and J 2 bases; nucleotides not matched to a gene: 13. This CDR3 region has 18 residues. The CDR3 nucleotides are TGCGCCAGCAGCTTCCATAGCCCGGGACTAGCGAGTCCCTACGAGCAGTACTTC. Translation gives CASSFHSPGLASPYEQYF.

The chain recombines TRBV5-6 with TRBJ1-3; D is uncertain. The germline V and J ends were trimmed by 6 bases and 2 bases, with 12 bases remaining between them. This CDR3 has 14 residues. Germline CDR1 is SGHDT and CDR2 is YYEEEE. DNA of the CDR3: TGTGCCAGCACCCTGAGGTTTACTGGAAACACCATATATTTT. Translation: CASTLRFTGNTIYF.

This clone has just a few counts. The rearrangement links TRBV27 to TRBJ1-1; D might be TRBD1 (6 bases). CDR1 and CDR2 (germline): MNHEY, SMNVEV (reference sequence). V lost 8 bases, J lost 8 bases, and 6 bases lay in between. The CDR3 totals 9 residues. CDR3 bases: TGTGCCAGCGGGACAGAAGCTTTCTTT. Translated: CASGTEAFF.

This clone has a single count. The chain uses TRBV25-1 and TRBJ2-2; D may be TRBD1 (6 bases). V lost 1 base and J 1 base, leaving 13 bases between the germline ends. CDR1 and CDR2 (germline): MGHDK, SYGVNS. This CDR3 is built from 17 residues. The CDR3 loop reads CASSEWVTGKNTGELFF. CDR3 DNA: TGTGCCAGCAGTGAATGGGTGACAGGAAAGAACACCGGGGAGCTGTTTTTT.

The V and J genes are TRBV4-1 and TRBJ1-4, with D perhaps matching TRBD1 (5 bases). CDR3 size: 16 residues. V dropped 4 bases and J dropped 5 bases, with 17 bases sitting between them. Per the germline V gene, CDR1 is MGHRA and CDR2 is YSYEKL. The CDR3 is CASSRGPAGSNEKLFF. The DNA of the CDR3 is TGCGCCAGCAGCCGCGGCCCCGCAGGGTCGAATGAAAAACTGTTTTTT.

The CDR3 DNA reads TGTGCCAGCAGTAAATCGACCGGGGACGGATCTTTAGCCAAAAACATTCAGTACTTC. This translates into CASSKSTGDGSLAKNIQYF. The chain recombines TRBV2 with TRBJ2-4; the D gene could be TRBD1 or TRBD2 (5 bases each). V was cut by 5 bases and J by 0 bases, with 23 bases left in between. The CDR3 spans 19 residues. The germline V gene has CDR1 SNHLY and CDR2 FYNNEI.

The CDR3 sequence is CASSRLANTGELFF. The CDR3 DNA is TGTGCCAGCAGCCGACTGGCGAACACCGGGGAGCTGTTTTTT. The chain is built from TRBV11-3 and TRBJ2-2; unclear D gene. V was pared by 5 bases and J by 0 bases, with 7 bases between. The CDR3 spans 14 residues. From germline, CDR1 is SGHNT and CDR2 YENEEA.

This chain uses TRBV6-6 with TRBJ1-2; D is unclear. The germline V and J ends were trimmed by 3 bases and 2 bases, with 7 bases remaining between them. Germline V gene lookup returns CDR1 MNHNY and CDR2 SVGAGI (reference sequence). CDR3 size: 13 residues. The CDR3 spells CASSYGQNYGYTF. In DNA form, the CDR3 reads TGTGCCAGCAGTTATGGGCAGAACTATGGCTACACCTTC.

Turning to this clone: The sample contains more than one DNA sequence encoding this CDR3. V usage is TRBV27 and J usage is TRBJ2-3; D is unresolved. CDR1 is MNHEY, CDR2 SMNVEV, per germline (reference sequence). V was pared by 6 bases and J by 7 bases, with 23 bases between. There are 16 residues in the CDR3. For the CDR3, the DNA is TGTGCCAGCAGCCCCACCGGCGGCCTGGGTTCATATACGCAGTATTTT. Translated: CASSPTGGLGSYTQYF.